This TCR beta chain was sequenced for a study of blood T cell repertoires in COVID-19. The overall study: Samples representing acute and convalescent COVID-19 were sourced from the United States, Italy and Spain.

Looked up from germline, CDR1 is MDHEN and CDR2 is SYDVKM. The CDR3 extends over 16 amino acids. V shed 5 bases and J 2 bases; nucleotides not matched to a gene: 6. Clones were read by immunoSEQ multiplex PCR, and TCRdb kept only the in-frame ones, dropping some. Of fewer than 300,000 clones in the sample, approximately 91% were seen once. The TCR sequence derives from a woman aged 40 to 49 with acute COVID-19. This chain links TRBV28 with TRBJ1-6; TRBD1 matches 7 bases. Sequenced material: PBMCs or T cells enriched from blood (not recorded which). CDR3 coding DNA: TGTGCCAGCAGTCCTATAACAGGGGCCTATAATTCACCCCTCCACTTT. Translation: CASSPITGAYNSPLHF.